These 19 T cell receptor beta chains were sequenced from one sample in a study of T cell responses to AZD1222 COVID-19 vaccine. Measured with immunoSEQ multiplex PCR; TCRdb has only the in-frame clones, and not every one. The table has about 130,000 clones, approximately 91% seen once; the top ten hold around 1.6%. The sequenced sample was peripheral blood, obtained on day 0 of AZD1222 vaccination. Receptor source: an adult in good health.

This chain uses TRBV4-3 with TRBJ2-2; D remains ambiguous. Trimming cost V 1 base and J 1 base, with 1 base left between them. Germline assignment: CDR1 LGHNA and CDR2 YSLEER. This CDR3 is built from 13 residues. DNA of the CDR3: TGCGCCAGCAGCCAAGGGAACACCGGGGAGCTGTTTTTT. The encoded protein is CASSQGNTGELFF.

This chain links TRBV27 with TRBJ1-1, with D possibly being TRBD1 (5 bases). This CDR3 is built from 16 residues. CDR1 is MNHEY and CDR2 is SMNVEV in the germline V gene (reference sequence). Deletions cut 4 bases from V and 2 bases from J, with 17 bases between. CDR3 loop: CASSSGGTGVNTEAFF. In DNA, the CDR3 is TGTGCCAGCAGTTCCGGAGGGACTGGCGTAAACACTGAAGCTTTCTTT.

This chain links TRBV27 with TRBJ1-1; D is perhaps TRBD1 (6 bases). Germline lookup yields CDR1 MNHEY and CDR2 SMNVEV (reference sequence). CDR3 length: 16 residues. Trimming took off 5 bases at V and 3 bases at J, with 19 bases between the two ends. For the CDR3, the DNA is TGTGCCAGCAGTGGCCGCGGACAGAAGGGGGACACTGAAGCTTTCTTT. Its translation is CASSGRGQKGDTEAFF.

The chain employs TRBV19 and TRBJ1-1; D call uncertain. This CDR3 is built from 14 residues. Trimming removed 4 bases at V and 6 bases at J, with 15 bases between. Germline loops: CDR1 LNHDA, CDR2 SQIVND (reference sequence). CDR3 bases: TGTGCCAGTAGTAGTACAGCCTTTAGGGCTGAAGCTTTCTTT. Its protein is CASSSTAFRAEAFF.

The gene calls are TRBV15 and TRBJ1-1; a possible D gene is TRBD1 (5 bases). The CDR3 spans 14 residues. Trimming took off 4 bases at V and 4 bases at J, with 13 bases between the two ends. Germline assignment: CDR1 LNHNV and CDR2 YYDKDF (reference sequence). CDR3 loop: CATSTRWGGTEAFF. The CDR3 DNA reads TGTGCCACCAGCACAAGGTGGGGCGGCACTGAAGCTTTCTTT.

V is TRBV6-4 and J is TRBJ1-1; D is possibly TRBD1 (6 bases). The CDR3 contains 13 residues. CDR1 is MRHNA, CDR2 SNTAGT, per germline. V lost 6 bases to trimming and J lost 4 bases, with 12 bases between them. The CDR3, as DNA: TGTGCCAGCAGGATGGGACAAACCACTGAAGCTTTCTTT. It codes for CASRMGQTTEAFF.

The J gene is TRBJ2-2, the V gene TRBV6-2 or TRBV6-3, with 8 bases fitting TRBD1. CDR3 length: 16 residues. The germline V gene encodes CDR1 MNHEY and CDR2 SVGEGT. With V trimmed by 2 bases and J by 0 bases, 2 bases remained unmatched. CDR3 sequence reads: CASSYGTGSNTGELFF. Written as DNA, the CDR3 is TGTGCCAGCAGTTACGGGACAGGATCGAACACCGGGGAGCTGTTTTTT.

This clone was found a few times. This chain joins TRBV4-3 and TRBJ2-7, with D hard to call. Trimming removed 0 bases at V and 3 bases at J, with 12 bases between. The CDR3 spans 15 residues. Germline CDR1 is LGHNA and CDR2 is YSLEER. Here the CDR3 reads CASSQDTAEYYEQYF. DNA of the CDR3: TGCGCCAGCAGCCAAGATACGGCGGAGTACTACGAGCAGTACTTC.

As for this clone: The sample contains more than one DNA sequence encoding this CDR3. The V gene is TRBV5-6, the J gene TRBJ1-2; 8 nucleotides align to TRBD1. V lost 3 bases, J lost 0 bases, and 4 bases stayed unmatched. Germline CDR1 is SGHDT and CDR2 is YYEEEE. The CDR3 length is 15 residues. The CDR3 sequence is CASSWGTGPNYGYTF. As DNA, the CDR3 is TGTGCCAGCAGCTGGGGGACAGGCCCTAACTATGGCTACACCTTC.

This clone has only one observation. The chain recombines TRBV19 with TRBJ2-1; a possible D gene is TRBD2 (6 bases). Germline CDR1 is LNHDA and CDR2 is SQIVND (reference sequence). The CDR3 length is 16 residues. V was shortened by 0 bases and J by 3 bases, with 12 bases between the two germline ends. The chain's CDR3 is CASSIEAGWVYNEQFF. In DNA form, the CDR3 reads TGTGCCAGTAGTATAGAGGCGGGATGGGTCTACAATGAGCAGTTCTTC. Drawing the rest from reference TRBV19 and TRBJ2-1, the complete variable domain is DGGITQSPKYLFRKEGQNVTLSCEQNLNHDAMYWYRQDPGQGLRLIYYSQIVNDFQKGDIAEGYSVSREKKESFPLTVTSAQKNPTAFYLCASSIEAGWVYNEQFFGPGTRLTVL.

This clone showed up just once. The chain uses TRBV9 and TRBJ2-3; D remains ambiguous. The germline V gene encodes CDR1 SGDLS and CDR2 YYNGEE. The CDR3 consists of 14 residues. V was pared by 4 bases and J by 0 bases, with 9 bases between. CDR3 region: CASSSGYSTDTQYF. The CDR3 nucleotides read TGTGCCAGCAGCTCTGGGTATAGCACAGATACGCAGTATTTT.

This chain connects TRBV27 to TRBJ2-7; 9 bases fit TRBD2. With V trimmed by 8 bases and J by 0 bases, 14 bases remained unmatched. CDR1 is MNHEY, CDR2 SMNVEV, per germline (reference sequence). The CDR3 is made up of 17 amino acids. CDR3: CASRASRLADRSYEQYF. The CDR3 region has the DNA TGTGCCAGCCGAGCCTCTCGACTAGCGGACCGCTCCTACGAGCAGTACTTC.

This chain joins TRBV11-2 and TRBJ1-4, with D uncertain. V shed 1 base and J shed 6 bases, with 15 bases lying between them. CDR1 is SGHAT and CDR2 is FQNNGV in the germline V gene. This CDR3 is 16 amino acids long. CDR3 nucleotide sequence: TGTGCCAGCAGCTTAGGGACTCGTAGAGTCGATGAAAAACTGTTTTTT. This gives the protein CASSLGTRRVDEKLFF.

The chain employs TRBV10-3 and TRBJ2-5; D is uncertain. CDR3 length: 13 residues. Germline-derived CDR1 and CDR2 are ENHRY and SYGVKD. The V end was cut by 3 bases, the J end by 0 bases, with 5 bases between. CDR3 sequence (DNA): TGTGCCATCAGTGAATACAACCAAGAGACCCAGTACTTC. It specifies CAISEYNQETQYF.

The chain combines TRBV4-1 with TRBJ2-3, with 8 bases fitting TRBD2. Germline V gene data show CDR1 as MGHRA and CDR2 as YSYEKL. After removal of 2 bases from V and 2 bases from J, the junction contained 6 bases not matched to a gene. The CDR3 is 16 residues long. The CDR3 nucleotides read TGCGCCAGCAGCCAACCAACTAGCGGAGTCACAGATACGCAGTATTTT. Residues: CASSQPTSGVTDTQYF.

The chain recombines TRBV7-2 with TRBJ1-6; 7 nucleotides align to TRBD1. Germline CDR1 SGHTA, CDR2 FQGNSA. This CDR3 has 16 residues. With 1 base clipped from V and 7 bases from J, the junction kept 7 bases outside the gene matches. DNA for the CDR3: TGTGCCAGCAGCTTAGACGGACAGGTTTTAAATTCACCCCTCCACTTT. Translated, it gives CASSLDGQVLNSPLHF.

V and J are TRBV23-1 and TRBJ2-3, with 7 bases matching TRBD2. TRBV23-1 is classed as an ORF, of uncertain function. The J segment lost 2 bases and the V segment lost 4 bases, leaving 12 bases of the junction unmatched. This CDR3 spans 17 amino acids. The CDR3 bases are TGCGCCAGCAGTCCCACGGGACCTCGGGGGGACACAGATACGCAGTATTTT. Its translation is CASSPTGPRGDTDTQYF.

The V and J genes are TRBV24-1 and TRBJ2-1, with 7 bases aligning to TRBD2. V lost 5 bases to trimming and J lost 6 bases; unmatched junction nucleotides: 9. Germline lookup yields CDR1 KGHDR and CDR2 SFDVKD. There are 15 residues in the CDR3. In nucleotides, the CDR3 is TGTGCCACCAGTGGGGGCGGGAGATCAGTCAATGAGCAGTTCTTC. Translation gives CATSGGGRSVNEQFF.

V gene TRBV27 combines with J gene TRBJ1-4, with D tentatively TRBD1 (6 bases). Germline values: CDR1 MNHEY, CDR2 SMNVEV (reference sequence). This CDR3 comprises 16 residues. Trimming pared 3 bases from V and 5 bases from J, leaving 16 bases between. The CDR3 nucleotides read TGTGCCAGCAGTTTTTCAAACAGGGCGGTCAATGAAAAACTGTTTTTT. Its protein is CASSFSNRAVNEKLFF.